This TCR beta chain stems from a study of blood T cell repertoires in COVID-19. The protocol was immunoSEQ multiplex PCR, while the TCRdb copy is restricted to in-frame clones and leaves out a portion. The table shows around 150,000 clones, with approximately 84% occurring only once. CDR1 and CDR2 from the germline V gene are MNHNS and SASEGT. This CDR3 is 13 amino acids long. With 1 base removed from V and 13 bases from J, the gap between germline ends came to 14 bases. The sequence came from a woman at least 80 years old in a cohort sampled during active or convalescent COVID-19. Sequenced input: peripheral blood. V gene TRBV6-1 combines with J gene TRBJ2-1; D might be TRBD2 (6 bases). The CDR3 nucleotides read TGTGCCAGCAGTGAAGTCTTAGCGGACGTTCAGTTCTTC. It specifies CASSEVLADVQFF.